This TCR beta chain derives from a study of cytomegalovirus exposure and HLA in healthy donors. Findings and caveats of the study: Researchers reported from a later analysis that most CMV-associated TCR beta chains appeared HLA-restricted. There were some public TCRs occurring in many donors, but most TCR sequences were rare.

On this clone itself: No antigen is known for it.

Germline trimming cut 4 bases from V and 2 bases from J; bases unmatched to any gene: 4. The CDR3 covers 14 residues. Germline V gene sequence: CDR1 SGHRS, CDR2 YFSETQ. 60 Vbeta and 13 Jbeta primers were used in PCR. Generated by immunoSEQ multiplex PCR, the TCRdb table keeps only in-frame clones and is missing some. The sample holds under 65,000 clones. J is TRBJ2-3 and V is TRBV5-1, with TRBD1 matching over 7 bases. This TCR was sampled from a young woman in good health and CMV-seropositive. The sequencing input was PBMCs. The CDR3 coding sequence is TGCGCCAGCAGCCTGGGACAGTACACAGATACGCAGTATTTT. The encoded protein is CASSLGQYTDTQYF.